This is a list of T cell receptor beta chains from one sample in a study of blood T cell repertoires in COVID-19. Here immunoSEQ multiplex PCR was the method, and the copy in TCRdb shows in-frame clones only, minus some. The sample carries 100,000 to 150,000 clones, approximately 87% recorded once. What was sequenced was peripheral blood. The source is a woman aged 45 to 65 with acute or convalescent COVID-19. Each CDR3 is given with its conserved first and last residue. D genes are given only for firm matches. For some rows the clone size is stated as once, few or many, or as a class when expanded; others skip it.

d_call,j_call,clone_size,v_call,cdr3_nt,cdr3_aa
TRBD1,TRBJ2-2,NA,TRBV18,TGTGCCAGCTCACTCCCGGGACAGGGGAATCCCACCGGGGAGCTGTTTTTT,CASSLPGQGNPTGELFF
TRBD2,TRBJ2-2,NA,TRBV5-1,TGCGCCAGCAGCTTTTGGGAGCGGGGGAGCACCGGGGAGCTGTTTTTT,CASSFWERGSTGELFF
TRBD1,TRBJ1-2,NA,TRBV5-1,TGCGCCAGCAGCTTGCACAGGGGTGCAGGTTCTAATGGCTACACCTTC,CASSLHRGAGSNGYTF
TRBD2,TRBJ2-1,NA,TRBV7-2,TGTGCCAGCAGACGACCGGGACTAGTCTACAATGAGCAGTTCTTC,CASRRPGLVYNEQFF
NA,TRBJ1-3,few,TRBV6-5,TGTGCCAGCACCCCCGCGGGGGCGGAAAACACCATATATTTT,CASTPAGAENTIYF
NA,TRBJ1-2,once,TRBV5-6,TGTGCCAGCAGCTTGGTCGGCAGGGATGGCTACACCTTC,CASSLVGRDGYTF
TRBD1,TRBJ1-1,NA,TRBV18,TGTGCCAGCTCACCCGGGACAGATAACACTGAAGCTTTCTTT,CASSPGTDNTEAFF
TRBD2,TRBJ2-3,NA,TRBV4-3,TGCGCCAGCAGCCAAGACAAGCGGGGGGAGTTCACAGATACGCAGTATTTT,CASSQDKRGEFTDTQYF
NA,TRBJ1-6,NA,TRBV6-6,TGTGCCAGCAGTTATTCGAGAGACATGGGTAATTCACCCCTCCACTTT,CASSYSRDMGNSPLHF
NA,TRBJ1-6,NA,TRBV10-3,TGTGCCATCAGTGATGGGCGAAGGGTAGGAGGTAATTCACCCCTCCACTTT,CAISDGRRVGGNSPLHF
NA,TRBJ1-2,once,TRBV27,TGTGCCAGCAGTTTCCTCCAGGGGAATGGTGGCTACACCTTC,CASSFLQGNGGYTF
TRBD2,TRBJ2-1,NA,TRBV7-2,TGTGCCAGCAGCTTAGTGACTAGCGGGGGGCCTTTTTCGAATGAGCAGTTCTTC,CASSLVTSGGPFSNEQFF
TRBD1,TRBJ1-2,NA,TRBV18,TGTGCCAGCTCACCCGGGGACAGGGCCTATGGCTACACCTTC,CASSPGDRAYGYTF
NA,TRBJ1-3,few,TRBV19,TGTGCCAGTAGCGAGGGACAATCCTCTGGAAACACCATATATTTT,CASSEGQSSGNTIYF
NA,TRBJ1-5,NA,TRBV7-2,TGTGCCAGCAGCTTAGCGCTCGGGGGCAATCAGCCCCAGCATTTT,CASSLALGGNQPQHF
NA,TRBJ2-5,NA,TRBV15,TGTGCCACCAGCAGAACCCCAGGGGTGGGGGAGACCCAGTACTTC,CATSRTPGVGETQYF
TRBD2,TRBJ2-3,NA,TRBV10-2,TGCGCCAGCCATCTAGCGGGCACAGATACGCAGTATTTT,CASHLAGTDTQYF
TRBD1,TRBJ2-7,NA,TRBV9,TGTGCCAGCAGCCCCCGAGGGACAGCCCCCTACGAGCAGTACTTC,CASSPRGTAPYEQYF
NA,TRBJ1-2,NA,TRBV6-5,TGTGCCAGCAGTTATCGCGGGGGGCGGACAAGTCGCGGCTACACCTTC,CASSYRGGRTSRGYTF
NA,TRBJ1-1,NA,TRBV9,TGTGCCAGCAGCGCGTCAGGGGTCGACACTGAAGCTTTCTTT,CASSASGVDTEAFF
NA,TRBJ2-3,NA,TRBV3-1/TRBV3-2,TGTGCCAGCAGACCTTCCGGGGCAGATACGCAGTATTTT,CASRPSGADTQYF
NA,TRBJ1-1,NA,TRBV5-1,TGCGCCAGCAGCTTTTCAGGAGGGAACACTGAAGCTTTCTTT,CASSFSGGNTEAFF
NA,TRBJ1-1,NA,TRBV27,TGTGCCAGCAGTTTGTTTGGACAGAACTACGTGGTGAACACTGAAGCTTTCTTT,CASSLFGQNYVVNTEAFF
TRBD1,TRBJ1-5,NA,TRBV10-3,TGTGCCATCAGTGATGTGGGACAGTCGAATCAGCCCCAGCATTTT,CAISDVGQSNQPQHF
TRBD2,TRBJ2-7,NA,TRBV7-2,TGTGCCAGCAGCTTACCGGGACTAGGACTTTACGAGCAGTACTTC,CASSLPGLGLYEQYF
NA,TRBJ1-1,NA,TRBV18,TGTGCCAGCTCACCACTGCAGGGACTCACTGAAGCTTTCTTT,CASSPLQGLTEAFF
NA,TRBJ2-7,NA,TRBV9,TGTGCCAGCAGCCCACGGGCGGGCGGCAACGAGCAGTACTTC,CASSPRAGGNEQYF
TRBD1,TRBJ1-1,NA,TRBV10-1,TGCGCCAGCAGTGACACAGGGGGTTCGACTGAAGCTTTCTTT,CASSDTGGSTEAFF
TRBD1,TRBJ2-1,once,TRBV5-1,TGCGCCAGCAGCTTGGCCGGACAGGACCCGTACAATGAGCAGTTCTTC,CASSLAGQDPYNEQFF
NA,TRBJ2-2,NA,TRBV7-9,TGTGCCAGCAGCCTCCGGTGGACCGGGGAGCTGTTTTTT,CASSLRWTGELFF
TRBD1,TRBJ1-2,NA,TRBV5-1,TGCGCCAGCAGCTGGGGACAGGGGGACAACTATGGCTACACCTTC,CASSWGQGDNYGYTF
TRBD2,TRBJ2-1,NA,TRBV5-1,TGCGCCAGCAGCTTGGGACTAGCGGGAGACAATGAGCAGTTCTTC,CASSLGLAGDNEQFF
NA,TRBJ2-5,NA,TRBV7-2,TGTGCCAGCAGCTTGAACAGGGCTCGGGAGACCCAGTACTTC,CASSLNRARETQYF
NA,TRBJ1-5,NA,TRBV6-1,TGTGCCAGCAGTGACAGGGATAGCAATCAGCCCCAGCATTTT,CASSDRDSNQPQHF
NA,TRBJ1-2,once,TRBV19,TGTGCCAGTAGTAGCCCCCCAGGTCTCTATGGCTACACCTTC,CASSSPPGLYGYTF
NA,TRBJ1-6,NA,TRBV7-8,TGTGCCAGCAGCTTAAATGGCGGTTCACCCCTCCACTTT,CASSLNGGSPLHF
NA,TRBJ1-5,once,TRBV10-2,TGCGCCAGCAGTGGACAGAAAAATCAGCCCCAGCATTTT,CASSGQKNQPQHF
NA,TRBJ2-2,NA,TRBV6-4,TGTGCCAGCAGTGACTCGTACTCAATGACCGGGGAGCTGTTTTTT,CASSDSYSMTGELFF
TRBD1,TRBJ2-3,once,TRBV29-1,TGCAGCGCCTCTACGGACAGGGTGAAGCAGTATTTT,CSASTDRVKQYF
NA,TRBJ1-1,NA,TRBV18,TGTGCCAGCTCACCAACGCGGGAGGGGAGCACTGAAGCTTTCTTT,CASSPTREGSTEAFF
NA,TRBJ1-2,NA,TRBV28,TGTGCCAGCAGCCTTGCAGTCTATGGCTACACCTTC,CASSLAVYGYTF
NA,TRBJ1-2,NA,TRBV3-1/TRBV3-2,TGTGCCAGCAGCCAAGATTTAGGGGTAGGAAATGGCTACACCTTC,CASSQDLGVGNGYTF
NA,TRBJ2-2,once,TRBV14,TGTGCCAGCAGCCAGCAAAGAGGGGGGACAGTTTACACCGGGGAGCTGTTTTTT,CASSQQRGGTVYTGELFF
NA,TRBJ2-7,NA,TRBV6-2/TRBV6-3,TGTGCCAGCAGTAGGGGGATTTACGAGCAGTACTTC,CASSRGIYEQYF
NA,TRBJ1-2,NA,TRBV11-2,TGTGCCAGCAGCTTAAACCCCGGGGGAAACTATGGCTACACCTTC,CASSLNPGGNYGYTF
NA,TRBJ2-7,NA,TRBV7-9,TGTGCCAGCAGCCCCGGGAGAGGGCTTGTAGATCCTGGGTCCTACGAGCAGTACTTC,CASSPGRGLVDPGSYEQYF
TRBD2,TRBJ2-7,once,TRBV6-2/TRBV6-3,TGTGCCAGCAGCGGGACTAGCGGGAGGCAATACGAGCAGTACTTC,CASSGTSGRQYEQYF
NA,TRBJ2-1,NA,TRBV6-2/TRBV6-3,TGTGCCAGCAGTCACGGTTCCGGGACCTACAATGAGCAGTTCTTC,CASSHGSGTYNEQFF
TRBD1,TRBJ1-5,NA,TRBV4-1,TGCGCCAGCAGCCAGGCCGGGACAGGGGGCGCGTCACCCCATCAGCCCCAGCATTTT,CASSQAGTGGASPHQPQHF
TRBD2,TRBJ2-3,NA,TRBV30,TGTGCCTGGGGCGGGGGGGCCGACCCGAGCACAGATACGCAGTATTTT,CAWGGGADPSTDTQYF
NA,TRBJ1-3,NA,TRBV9,TGTGCCAGCAGCGAGGGGGGAAACACCATATATTTT,CASSEGGNTIYF
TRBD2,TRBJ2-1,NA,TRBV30,TGTGCCTGGAGTGTAGGTCTGCTAGCGGGAGGGACGGGGAATGAGCAGTTCTTC,CAWSVGLLAGGTGNEQFF
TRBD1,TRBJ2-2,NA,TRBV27,TGTGCCAGCAGTTTAGACAGGGGTCCCGGGGAGCTGTTTTTT,CASSLDRGPGELFF
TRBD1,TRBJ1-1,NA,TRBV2,TGTGCCAGCACCAGGGACAGGGGGAACACTGAAGCTTTCTTT,CASTRDRGNTEAFF
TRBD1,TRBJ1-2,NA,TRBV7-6,TGTGCCAGCAGCTTAGATGACCAGGGGGCGGCTGGCTACACCTTC,CASSLDDQGAAGYTF
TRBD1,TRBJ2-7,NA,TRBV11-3,TGTGCCAGCAGCTTAGAGGGACAGCAGTTGACTTACGAGCAGTACTTC,CASSLEGQQLTYEQYF
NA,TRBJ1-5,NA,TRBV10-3,TGTGCCATCAGGGGAGGGGGGGATAGCAATCAGCCCCAGCATTTT,CAIRGGGDSNQPQHF
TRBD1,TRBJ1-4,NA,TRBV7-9,TGTGCCAGCAGCCCAGGGGGGAATAATGAAAAACTGTTTTTT,CASSPGGNNEKLFF